Reported below is one T cell receptor beta chain. This sample was taken from a study of blood T cell repertoires in COVID-19. Study context: Sources were T cells, B-cell-depleted T cells, or PBMCs; the material itself was cDNA or gDNA.

The CDR3 runs 13 residues. With V trimmed by 4 bases and J by 7 bases, 2 bases remained unmatched. From germline, CDR1 is SQVTM and CDR2 ANQGSEA. In the original processing: Amplification with reference gene primers provided the estimates of nucleated cell counts. Sequencing was performed with immunoSEQ multiplex PCR; in TCRdb, only in-frame clones are kept and a portion is missing. V and J calls and clone size are given by that table; D and trimming were obtained from the DNA. The table lists about 180,000 clones, about 88% of them singletons. Enrollees, about 18 to 89 years old, lived in some 24 US areas. Membership in each cohort depended on participant-reported clinical history.

This chain uses TRBV29-1 with TRBJ1-6, with TRBD1 identical over 9 bases. The sequenced sample was PBMCs or T cells enriched from blood (not recorded which). The receptor was derived from a woman between 35 and 50 years old with acute COVID-19. The CDR3 spells CSVGGTGNSPLHF. CDR3 in DNA: TGCAGCGTTGGCGGGACAGGGAATTCACCCCTCCACTTT.